The T cell receptor beta chain under discussion was sequenced for a study of cytomegalovirus exposure and HLA in healthy donors. Study conclusions and caveats: Among immune exposure information, only CMV serostatus was available. Per published reports, the classifier diagnosed cytomegalovirus status with high specificity and sensitivity.

A multiplex PCR was run with 60 Vbeta primers and 13 Jbeta primers. The method was immunoSEQ multiplex PCR; TCRdb's version includes in-frame clones alone and lacks a portion of them. The sample yields about 160,000 clones, 73% seen once. The CDR3 covers 13 residues. V shed 3 bases and J shed 1 base, with 6 bases lying between them. Germline CDR1 and CDR2: SGHVT and SQSDAQ. Concerning this clone itself: What it binds is not known.

The sequence was obtained from a woman in her late teens or twenties in good health and CMV-seronegative. The V and J genes are TRBV7-4 and TRBJ1-1; no definite D call. The sequenced sample was PBMCs. The CDR3 spells CASSFSKNTEAFF. CDR3 nucleotide sequence: TGTGCCAGCAGCTTCAGTAAGAACACTGAAGCTTTCTTT.